The TCR beta chain described here comes from a study of metastatic and nonmetastatic thyroid tumors (dated by TCRdb to about 2020). At the level of the whole study: For patients with malignant and with benign thyroid disease, the researchers compared repertoires between peripheral blood samples and tumor or nodule tissue samples. Overall study outcomes, separate from this receptor: TCR beta diversity was reported as significantly higher in malignant tumors than in benign nodules, in both blood and tumor samples.

From cysteine to phenylalanine, the CDR3 is 14 amino acids long. The only DNA kept is the CDR3, 42 bases in frame from the first base. The V and J ends are trimmed by 7 bases and 5 bases, leaving 17 bases between them. The germline V gene (reference sequence) yields LNHDA for CDR1 and SQIVND for CDR2. Before undergoing thyroid surgery, none of the patients had been given any kind of treatment. Using T-cell receptor beta sequencing, the researchers looked back retrospectively at clinical samples from patients, gathered between about 2012 and 2018. Libraries were constructed by PCR. The instrument was an Illumina HiSeq 4000. The TCR beta-chain CDR3 region of each patient was profiled by high-throughput sequencing. The paper's processing steps were these. Drawing on CDR3 differences between clinicopathological groups, the researchers built a classifier meant to tell apart patients with distant-metastatic papillary thyroid cancer. The Shannon index was used to assess repertoire diversity, and the Morisita-Horn index was used to assess tumor-blood repertoire similarity. The raw public reads went through TCRdb reprocessing: fastp at Q25, MiXCR clone calling, in-frame beta chains kept. TCRdb's processing, not the study's, gives the V and J calls here. The table for this sample lists tens of thousands of clones; less than 30% of them were counted only once. 13% to 15% of the sample is in the top ten clones.

The table lists this clone with a few counts. What antigen it recognizes has not been identified. No much larger clonotype is one base removed from it; base qualities were not supplied. This CDR3 is also generated by other DNA sequences in the sample. This receptor was taken from a female donor with papillary thyroid cancer or a benign thyroid nodule (not recorded which). Some clones in this sample may be carry-over from other donors' samples. Sequencing used blood. The receptor chain draws on TRBV19 and TRBJ1-2; a tentative D call is TRBD1 (5 bases match). The CDR3 reads CASTGTGLGYGYTF. The base sequence is TGTGCCAGTACCGGTACAGGTTTAGGGTATGGCTACACCTTC.